Listed below are T cell receptor beta chains from one sample, sequenced in a study of T cell responses to AZD1222 COVID-19 vaccine. Assay used: immunoSEQ multiplex PCR; TCRdb lists only in-frame clones, some missing. There are about 150,000 clones in the sample; 75% to 95% occur only once, and about 3.3% lies in the top ten. The sample in question was peripheral blood, obtained 28 days after the second AZD1222 dose. The receptors here all came from an adult who received the AZD1222 COVID-19 vaccine. CDR3s include the opening cysteine and the closing phenylalanine or tryptophan. Fields, in order: J gene, D gene, V gene, CDR3 protein. The D gene is left open where the match is weak.

>TRBJ2-7|.|TRBV24-1
CATSDVKYEQYF
>TRBJ1-5|TRBD1|TRBV12-3/TRBV12-4
CASSPTGGQPQHF
>TRBJ2-5|TRBD2|TRBV6-5
CASGRVQETQYF
>TRBJ1-2|.|TRBV19
CASSQGNGYTF
>TRBJ2-2|.|TRBV5-1
CASSPDSRTGELFF
>TRBJ1-1|.|TRBV7-2
CASSFSGLGNTEAFF
>TRBJ2-7|.|TRBV4-1
CASSQERAGYEQYF
>TRBJ1-6|.|TRBV18
CASSQGTSPLHF
>TRBJ1-1|.|TRBV6-4
CASSASGQWGTEAFF
>TRBJ2-2|.|TRBV5-5
CASSLGRVNTGELFF
>TRBJ2-2|TRBD1|TRBV6-5
CATRTGGDTGELFF
>TRBJ2-7|TRBD2|TRBV30
CAWSKASGYEQYF
>TRBJ1-4|.|TRBV19
CASSIIRSFNEKLFF
>TRBJ1-2|TRBD1|TRBV19
CASSTRTGVGYTF
>TRBJ2-1|TRBD2|TRBV5-1
CASSLSSRLTSGSGGEQFF
>TRBJ1-6|.|TRBV12-3/TRBV12-4
CASSRFNSPLHF
>TRBJ1-3|.|TRBV5-1
CASSLIGAGSSGNTIYF
>TRBJ2-1|.|TRBV20-1
CRGGAGNEQFF
>TRBJ2-2|.|TRBV7-9
CASSLKGTGELFF
>TRBJ1-5|.|TRBV21-1
CASSSRNSNQPQHF
>TRBJ2-7|TRBD2|TRBV7-9
CASSRGGTEQYF
>TRBJ2-7|.|TRBV19
CASSMAREYEQYF
>TRBJ1-2|.|TRBV7-9
CASSGTPDGYTF